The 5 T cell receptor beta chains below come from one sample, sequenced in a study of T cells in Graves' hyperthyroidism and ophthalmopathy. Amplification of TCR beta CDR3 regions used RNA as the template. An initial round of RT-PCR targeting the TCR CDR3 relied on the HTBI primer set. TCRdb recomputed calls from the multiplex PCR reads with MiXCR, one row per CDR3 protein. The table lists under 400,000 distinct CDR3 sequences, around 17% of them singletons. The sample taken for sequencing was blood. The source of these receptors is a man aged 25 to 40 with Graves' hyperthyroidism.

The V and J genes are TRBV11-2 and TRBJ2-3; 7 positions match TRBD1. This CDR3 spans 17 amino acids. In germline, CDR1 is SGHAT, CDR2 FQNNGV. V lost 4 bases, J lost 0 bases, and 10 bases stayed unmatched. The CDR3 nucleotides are TGTGCCAGCAGCTCCTCGACCCTGGACAGGAGCACAGATACGCAGTATTTT. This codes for CASSSSTLDRSTDTQYF.

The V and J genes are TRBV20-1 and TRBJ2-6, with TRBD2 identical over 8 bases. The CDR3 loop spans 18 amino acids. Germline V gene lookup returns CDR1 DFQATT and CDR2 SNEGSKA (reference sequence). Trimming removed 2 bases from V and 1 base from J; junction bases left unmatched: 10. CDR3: CSARTLLAERSGANVLTF. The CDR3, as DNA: TGCAGTGCTAGAACTCTACTAGCGGAACGTTCTGGGGCCAACGTCCTGACTTTC.

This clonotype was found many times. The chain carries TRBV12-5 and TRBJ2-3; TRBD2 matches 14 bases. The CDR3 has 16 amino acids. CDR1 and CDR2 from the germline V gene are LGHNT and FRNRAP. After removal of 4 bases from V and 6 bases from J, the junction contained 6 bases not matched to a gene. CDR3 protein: CASGSGLAGVEDTQYF. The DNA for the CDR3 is TGTGCTAGTGGTTCGGGACTAGCGGGAGTTGAGGATACGCAGTATTTT.

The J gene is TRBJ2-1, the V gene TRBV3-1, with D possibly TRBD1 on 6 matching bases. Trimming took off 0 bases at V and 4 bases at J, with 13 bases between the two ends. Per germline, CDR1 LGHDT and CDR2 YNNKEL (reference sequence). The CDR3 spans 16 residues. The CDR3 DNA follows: TGTGCCAGCAGCCAAGAAGACACAGGGTGGTACAATGAGCAGTTCTTC. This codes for CASSQEDTGWYNEQFF.

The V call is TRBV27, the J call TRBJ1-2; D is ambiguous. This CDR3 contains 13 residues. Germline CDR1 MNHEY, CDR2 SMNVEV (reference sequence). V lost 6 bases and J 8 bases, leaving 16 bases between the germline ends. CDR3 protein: CASSPQSRRGYTF. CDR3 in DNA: TGTGCCAGCAGCCCACAGTCCCGGCGGGGCTACACCTTC.